A selection of T cell receptor beta chains follows, all from one sample in a study of a mutant IDH1 vaccine in newly diagnosed glioma. The repertoire was sequenced with immunoSEQ multiplex PCR; TCRdb's copy has only in-frame clones and lacks some. The sample consists of over 55,000 clones, about 80% of them appearing once. For these receptors, no antigen is known. This specimen consisted of PBMCs, obtained from a glioma patient whose treatment included an IDH1 peptide vaccine. Receptors were obtained from a woman between 18 and 29 years old with glioma. Some clones in this sample may be carry-over from other donors' samples. Both conserved end residues are part of each CDR3. D genes are given only for firm matches. Clone sizes are given selectively: once, few, many, or a class where the clone is expanded.

clone size,V gene,D gene,J gene,CDR3 protein,CDR3 DNA
-,TRBV21-1,-,TRBJ1-2,CASSKVFKALTWYFRVGYTF,TGTGCCAGCAGCAAAGTATTCAAGGCCTTAACATGGTATTTCAGGGTAGGCTACACCTTC
-,TRBV7-9,TRBD1,TRBJ2-6,CASRRQGASGANVPTF,TGTGCCAGCAGAAGACAGGGGGCAAGTGGGGCCAACGTCCCGACTTTC
-,TRBV6-5,-,TRBJ2-1,CASSYSRGFSNEQFF,TGTGCCAGCAGTTACTCCCGGGGGTTCTCTAATGAGCAGTTCTTC
-,TRBV5-4,-,TRBJ1-2,CASSLGPLKGLTF,TGTGCCAGCAGCTTGGGCCCTTTGAAGGGACTGACCTTC
-,TRBV5-6,-,TRBJ2-7,CASSLDLLAYEQYF,TGTGCCAGCAGCTTGGATCTACTTGCCTACGAGCAGTACTTC
once,TRBV18,TRBD1,TRBJ2-7,CASSPGQGFEQYF,TGTGCCAGCTCACCGGGACAGGGATTCGAGCAGTACTTC
-,TRBV9,-,TRBJ1-1,CASSVATPPSLNTEAFF,TGTGCCAGCAGCGTAGCCACACCACCGAGTTTGAACACTGAAGCTTTCTTT
-,TRBV25-1,TRBD2,TRBJ2-2,CASSEWGGAGELFF,TGTGCCAGCAGTGAATGGGGGGGGGCCGGGGAGCTGTTTTTT
-,TRBV10-3,TRBD2,TRBJ2-7,CAIRSDSAGGVYEQYF,TGTGCCATCAGGAGTGACTCAGCGGGAGGGGTATACGAGCAGTACTTC
-,TRBV29-1,-,TRBJ1-2,CSVEGAKGGYTF,TGCAGCGTTGAAGGTGCCAAGGGAGGCTACACCTTC
-,TRBV7-2,TRBD1,TRBJ1-2,CASSLALERDRGQDYGYTF,TGTGCCAGCAGCTTAGCCCTTGAGAGGGACAGGGGGCAAGACTATGGCTACACCTTC
medium-sized,TRBV7-2,-,TRBJ1-6,CASSLGGSYSPLHF,TGTGCCAGCAGCTTAGGCGGGAGCTATTCACCCCTCCACTTT
-,TRBV5-1,-,TRBJ1-1,CASSPPSQGRNTEAFF,TGCGCCAGCAGCCCCCCCTCACAGGGAAGGAACACTGAAGCTTTCTTT
-,TRBV19,-,TRBJ1-5,CASSIPGSNQPQHF,TGTGCCAGTAGTATTCCAGGGAGCAATCAGCCCCAGCATTTT
-,TRBV2,-,TRBJ1-6,CASSQEGGLLHF,TGTGCCAGCAGTCAAGAGGGAGGGCTCCTCCACTTT
-,TRBV4-2,TRBD2,TRBJ2-7,CASSQDRTSGSYEQYF,TGTGCCAGCAGCCAAGATCGGACTAGCGGGAGTTACGAGCAGTACTTC
few,TRBV7-2,-,TRBJ2-5,CASSLYQGGAPETQYF,TGTGCCAGCAGCTTGTATCAGGGCGGGGCCCCGGAGACCCAGTACTTC
-,TRBV5-5,TRBD1,TRBJ1-2,CASSSLRDRVLANYGYTF,TGTGCCAGCAGCTCCCTCCGGGACAGGGTCCTAGCTAACTATGGCTACACCTTC
-,TRBV29-1,TRBD2,TRBJ2-5,CSGVGGGTQYF,TGCAGCGGTGTTGGGGGGGGTACCCAGTACTTC
-,TRBV29-1,-,TRBJ2-3,CSASYSDTQYF,TGCAGCGCCTCGTACTCAGATACGCAGTATTTT
once,TRBV29-1,TRBD1,TRBJ1-2,CSVPGQGARRDGYTF,TGCAGCGTGCCGGGACAGGGGGCGCGGCGGGATGGCTACACCTTC
once,TRBV6-6,-,TRBJ1-2,CASSPPGVAYGYTF,TGTGCCAGCAGTCCCCCGGGGGTGGCCTATGGCTACACCTTC
-,TRBV30,TRBD1,TRBJ2-6,CAHRTGSGANVLTF,TGTGCCCACCGGACAGGGTCTGGGGCCAACGTCCTGACTTTC
-,TRBV7-8,-,TRBJ1-2,CASSLEGGGSYGYTF,TGTGCCAGCAGTCTCGAAGGGGGAGGCTCTTATGGCTACACCTTC
-,TRBV2,-,TRBJ2-6,CASTMSSGANVLTF,TGTGCCAGCACCATGTCCTCTGGGGCCAACGTCCTGACTTTC